This T cell receptor (beta chain) is drawn from a study of blood T cell repertoires in COVID-19. Study information: COVID-19 samples from acute and convalescent phases originated in the United States, Italy and Spain. Sources were T cells, B-cell-depleted T cells, or PBMCs; the material itself was cDNA or gDNA.

V was trimmed by 1 base and J by 7 bases, leaving 13 bases between them. The germline CDR1 and CDR2 sequences are MNHNS and SASEGT. CDR3 length: 15 residues. How the authors handled the data: From reference gene primer amplification, estimates of nucleated cell counts were derived. Libraries were prepared by immunoSEQ multiplex PCR; TCRdb keeps only in-frame clonotypes and omits some of them. From that table come the V and J calls and clone size; the DNA was used to work out D and trimming. Of 150,000 to 190,000 clones in the sample, roughly 72% were seen once. The clonotype comes from a woman of 80 years or more with acute or convalescent COVID-19. The gene calls are TRBV6-1 and TRBJ1-4; D is undetermined. The sequenced material came from peripheral blood. In DNA, the CDR3 is TGTGCCAGCAGTGAAGGCGGGTATGAGGGTGAAAAACTGTTTTTT. Its protein is CASSEGGYEGEKLFF.